A selection of T cell receptor beta chains follows, all from one sample in a study of CD8 T cells in ankylosing spondylitis. TCRdb redid the calling of the 5' RACE reads with MiXCR, one entry per CDR3 protein. The sample has approximately 540,000 distinct CDR3 sequences, 9.5% to 15% seen once; the top ten hold nearly 7%. Sequencing was done on a sample of blood, either unsorted or a sorted T cell fraction (not recorded which). These receptors were collected from a male donor with ankylosing spondylitis. Both conserved end residues are part of each CDR3. A D gene is named only where the DNA matches it firmly. Size values are once, few and many counts, or a class for expanded clones, and some rows have none.

clone_size,d_call,j_call,v_call,cdr3_nt,cdr3_aa
.,.,TRBJ2-2,TRBV14,TGTGCCAGCAGCCTATGGGCAAACACCGGGGAGCTGTTTTTT,CASSLWANTGELFF
few,.,TRBJ2-5,TRBV2,TGTGCCACCCCGAGGGGCGGAGCGGAGACCCAGTACTTC,CATPRGGAETQYF
.,TRBD1,TRBJ1-2,TRBV7-9,TGTGCCAGCAGCTTAGTCGGACAGGGTGATGGCTACACCTTC,CASSLVGQGDGYTF
few,TRBD1,TRBJ1-1,TRBV4-1,TGCGCCAGCAGCCGGCCCGGGACAGGACTAGGAGCTTTCTTT,CASSRPGTGLGAFF
.,.,TRBJ1-2,TRBV3-1,TGTGCCAGCAGCCAAGTTAGAGATATAATGAATGGCTACACCTTC,CASSQVRDIMNGYTF
.,TRBD1,TRBJ1-4,TRBV3-1,TGTGCCAGCAGCCATACAGGGGGAAAACTGTTTTTT,CASSHTGGKLFF
once,.,TRBJ1-1,TRBV20-1,TGCAGTGCTAGACAACAGGCTGAAGCTTTCTTT,CSARQQAEAFF
many,.,TRBJ2-1,TRBV5-1,TGCGCCAGCAGCTCGAGCGGGCCGAACTCCTACAATGAGCAGTTCTTC,CASSSSGPNSYNEQFF
many,.,TRBJ1-2,TRBV10-3,TGTGCCATCAGTGAGTCGGTCGTCAGGGTGAACTATGGCTACACCTTC,CAISESVVRVNYGYTF
.,TRBD1,TRBJ1-1,TRBV7-8,TGTGCCAGCAGCCCAGGGACAGGGAGGGTCGCTGAAGCTTTCTTT,CASSPGTGRVAEAFF
many,TRBD2,TRBJ2-5,TRBV19,TGTGCCAGTAGTACGCCTCGGGGGGGCGCGGAGACCCAGTACTTC,CASSTPRGGAETQYF
.,.,TRBJ2-1,TRBV11-2,TGTGCCAGCAGCTTACATGTTGGGGATGAGCAGTTCTTC,CASSLHVGDEQFF
many,.,TRBJ2-7,TRBV29-1,TGCAGCGTAACGGGACGCCTTCGGGACGAGCAGTACTTC,CSVTGRLRDEQYF
.,TRBD2,TRBJ2-7,TRBV20-1,TGCAGTGCTAGAGCCCCACTAGCGGGAGTTTGGCAGTACTTC,CSARAPLAGVWQYF
few,TRBD1,TRBJ1-1,TRBV20-1,TGCAGTGCTCCGGACAGGGTGACGAACACTGAAGCTTTCTTT,CSAPDRVTNTEAFF
many,.,TRBJ2-1,TRBV29-1,TGCAGCGTTGAACGGAGCTACAATGAGCAGTTCTTC,CSVERSYNEQFF
.,TRBD2,TRBJ2-3,TRBV10-1,TGCGCCAGCAGTGGGTCTAGCGGGGCCACAGATACGCAGTATTTT,CASSGSSGATDTQYF
many,TRBD1,TRBJ1-4,TRBV5-1,TGCGCCAGCAGCGATCCTCAGGGGGCTAATGAAAAACTGTTTTTT,CASSDPQGANEKLFF
few,TRBD1,TRBJ2-5,TRBV20-1,TGCAGTGCTACAGGACAGGGGGCGAGGGAGACCCAGTACTTC,CSATGQGARETQYF
.,TRBD1,TRBJ2-1,TRBV24-1,TGTGCCACCAGTGACCCCGGGACAGTGGTTGACAATGAGCAGTTCTTC,CATSDPGTVVDNEQFF
few,.,TRBJ1-2,TRBV5-1,TGCGCCAGCAGCTTGGAAAGGGCTAACTATGGCTACACCTTC,CASSLERANYGYTF
.,.,TRBJ1-6,TRBV20-1,TGCAGTGCTAGCTTCCGTTCTTTGTATAATTCACCCCTCCACTTT,CSASFRSLYNSPLHF
.,.,TRBJ1-3,TRBV7-2,TGTGCCAGCAGCTTAGTCCAGTTCTCTGGAAACACCATATATTTT,CASSLVQFSGNTIYF
.,.,TRBJ2-1,TRBV12-3/TRBV12-4,TGTGCCAGCAGTTTGGGATCTGGCCATGAGCAGTTCTTC,CASSLGSGHEQFF
few,.,TRBJ2-7,TRBV7-9,TGTGCCAGCAGCCTCCAGACCGCCTCCTACGAGCAGTACTTC,CASSLQTASYEQYF
once,TRBD2,TRBJ2-1,TRBV7-2,TGTGCCAGCAGCCTAGGGGGACTAGCGGAGAATGAGCAGTTCTTC,CASSLGGLAENEQFF
.,.,TRBJ1-6,TRBV6-5,TGTGCCAGCAGTTACCAAGGGTTGGACTCACCCCTCCACTTT,CASSYQGLDSPLHF
few,.,TRBJ2-7,TRBV20-1,TGCAGTGCCCCGGGCCGCCTCTACGAGCAGTACTTC,CSAPGRLYEQYF
few,TRBD1,TRBJ1-4,TRBV3-1,TGTGCCAGCAGCCGAAGACGCGGGACAGGGGATGAAAAACTGTTTTTT,CASSRRRGTGDEKLFF
.,TRBD2,TRBJ2-7,TRBV20-1,TGCAGTGCCGCCCTACGGGAGGGTTACGAGCAGTACTTC,CSAALREGYEQYF
.,.,TRBJ1-1,TRBV5-1,TGCGCCAGCAGCCAGGGAGGGGAGGTTACCACTGAAGCTTTCTTT,CASSQGGEVTTEAFF
.,.,TRBJ2-3,TRBV20-1,TGCAGTGCCCCAGAAGGGTCCACAGATACGCAGTATTTT,CSAPEGSTDTQYF
.,.,TRBJ1-1,TRBV18,TGTGCCAGCTCACCACCAGACGGGACACTGAACACTGAAGCTTTCTTT,CASSPPDGTLNTEAFF
many,.,TRBJ1-1,TRBV12-3/TRBV12-4,TGTGCCAGCAGCACTTGGGGGGGCGCGGACACTGAAGCTTTCTTT,CASSTWGGADTEAFF
few,TRBD2,TRBJ2-1,TRBV20-1,TGCAGTGCTAGGGAGGGACTAGCAAGGAATGAGCAGTTCTTC,CSAREGLARNEQFF
few,TRBD1,TRBJ2-7,TRBV28,TGTGCCAGCAGTTTAGGACAGGGGGCGTTTTACGAGCAGTACTTC,CASSLGQGAFYEQYF
many,.,TRBJ1-4,TRBV12-3/TRBV12-4,TGTGCCAGCAGTTTGGGGGGGAAGAATGAAAAACTGTTTTTT,CASSLGGKNEKLFF
few,TRBD1,TRBJ2-7,TRBV7-2,TGTGCCAGCAGCTCAGCCGGGACAGGGGTCTACGAGCAGTACTTC,CASSSAGTGVYEQYF